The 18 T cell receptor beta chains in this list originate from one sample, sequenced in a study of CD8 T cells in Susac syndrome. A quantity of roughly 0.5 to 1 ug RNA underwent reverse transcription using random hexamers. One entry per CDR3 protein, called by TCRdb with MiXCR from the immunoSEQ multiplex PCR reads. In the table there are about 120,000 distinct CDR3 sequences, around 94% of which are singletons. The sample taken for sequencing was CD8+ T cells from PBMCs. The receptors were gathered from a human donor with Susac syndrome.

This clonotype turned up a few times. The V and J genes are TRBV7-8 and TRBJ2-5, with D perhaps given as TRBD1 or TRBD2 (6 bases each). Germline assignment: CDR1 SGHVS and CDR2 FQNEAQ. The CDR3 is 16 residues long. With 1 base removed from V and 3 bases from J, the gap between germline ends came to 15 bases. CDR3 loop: CASSLGGAVGEETQYF. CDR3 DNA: TGTGCCAGCAGCTTAGGGGGGGCTGTTGGGGAAGAGACCCAGTACTTC.

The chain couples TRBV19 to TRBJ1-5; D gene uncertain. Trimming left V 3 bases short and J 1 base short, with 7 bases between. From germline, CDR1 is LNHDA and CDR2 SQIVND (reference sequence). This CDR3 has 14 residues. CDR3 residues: CASSMADSNQPQHF. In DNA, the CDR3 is TGTGCCAGTAGTATGGCAGACAGCAATCAGCCCCAGCATTTT.

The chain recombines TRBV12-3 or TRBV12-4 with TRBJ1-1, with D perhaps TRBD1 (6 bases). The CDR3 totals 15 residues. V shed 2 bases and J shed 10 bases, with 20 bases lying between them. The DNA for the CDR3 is TGTGCCAGCAGTTTACCAGGACAGTGGCGCACGGGAGCTTTCTTT. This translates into CASSLPGQWRTGAFF.

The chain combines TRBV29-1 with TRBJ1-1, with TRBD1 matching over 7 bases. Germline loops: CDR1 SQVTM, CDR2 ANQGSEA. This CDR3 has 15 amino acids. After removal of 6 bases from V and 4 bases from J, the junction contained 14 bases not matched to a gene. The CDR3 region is CSVLTPGQRGTEAFF. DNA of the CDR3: TGCAGCGTGCTCACCCCGGGACAGCGAGGCACTGAAGCTTTCTTT.

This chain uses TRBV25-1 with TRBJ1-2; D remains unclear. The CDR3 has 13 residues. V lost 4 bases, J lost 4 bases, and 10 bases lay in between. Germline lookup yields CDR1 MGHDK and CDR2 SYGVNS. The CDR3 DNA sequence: TGTGCCAGCAGTGTTGAGTTAGGCTATGGCTACACCTTC. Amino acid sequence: CASSVELGYGYTF.

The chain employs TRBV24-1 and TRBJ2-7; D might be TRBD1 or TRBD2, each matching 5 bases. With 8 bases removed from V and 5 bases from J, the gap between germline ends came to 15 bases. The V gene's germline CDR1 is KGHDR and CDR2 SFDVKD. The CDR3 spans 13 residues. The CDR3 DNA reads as TGTGCCACCATTCGGGACCTCGGACACGAGCAGTACTTC. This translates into CATIRDLGHEQYF.

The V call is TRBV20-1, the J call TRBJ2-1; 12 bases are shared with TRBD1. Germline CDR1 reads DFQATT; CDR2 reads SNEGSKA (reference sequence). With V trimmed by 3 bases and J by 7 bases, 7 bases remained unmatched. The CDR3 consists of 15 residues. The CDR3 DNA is TGCAGTGCTAGGGAAGCGGGACAGGGGGCGAATGAGCAGTTCTTC. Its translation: CSAREAGQGANEQFF.

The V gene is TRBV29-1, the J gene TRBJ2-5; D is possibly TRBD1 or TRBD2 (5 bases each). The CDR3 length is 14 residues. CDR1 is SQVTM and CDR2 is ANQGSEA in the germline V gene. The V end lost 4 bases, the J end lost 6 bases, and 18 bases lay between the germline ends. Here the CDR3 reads CSVVIPRDRKTQYF. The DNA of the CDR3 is TGCAGCGTTGTCATTCCCCGGGACCGAAAGACCCAGTACTTC.

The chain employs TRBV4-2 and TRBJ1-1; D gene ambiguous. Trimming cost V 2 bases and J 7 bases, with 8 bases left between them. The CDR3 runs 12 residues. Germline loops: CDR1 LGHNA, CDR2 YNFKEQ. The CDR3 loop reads CASSQMGNEAFF. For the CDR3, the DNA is TGTGCCAGCAGCCAAATGGGGAATGAAGCTTTCTTT.

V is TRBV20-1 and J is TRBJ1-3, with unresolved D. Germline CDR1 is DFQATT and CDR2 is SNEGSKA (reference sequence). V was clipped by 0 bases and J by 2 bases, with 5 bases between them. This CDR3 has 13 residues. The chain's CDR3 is CSARERAGNTIYF. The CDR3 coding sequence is TGCAGTGCTAGAGAAAGGGCTGGAAACACCATATATTTT.

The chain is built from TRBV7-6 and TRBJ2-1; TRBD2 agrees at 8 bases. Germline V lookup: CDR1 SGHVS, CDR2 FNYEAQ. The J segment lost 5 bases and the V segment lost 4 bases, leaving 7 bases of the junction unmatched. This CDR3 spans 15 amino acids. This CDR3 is CASSSGLAADNEQFF. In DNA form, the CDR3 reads TGTGCCAGCAGCTCAGGACTAGCTGCTGACAATGAGCAGTTCTTC.

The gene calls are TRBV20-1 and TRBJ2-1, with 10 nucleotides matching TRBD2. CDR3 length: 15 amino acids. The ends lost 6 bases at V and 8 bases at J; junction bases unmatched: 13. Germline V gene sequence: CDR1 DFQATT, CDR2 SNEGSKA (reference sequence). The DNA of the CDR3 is TGCAGTGCGGATAGCGGGGGGTCACGGGGCGATGAGCAGTTCTTC. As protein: CSADSGGSRGDEQFF.

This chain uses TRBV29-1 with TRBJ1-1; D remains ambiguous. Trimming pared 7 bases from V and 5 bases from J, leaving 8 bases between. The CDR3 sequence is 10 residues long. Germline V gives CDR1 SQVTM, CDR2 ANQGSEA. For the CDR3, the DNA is TGCAGCGGGGAACTAACTGAAGCTTTCTTT. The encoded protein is CSGELTEAFF.

CDR3: CSASSDFDGELFF. The CDR3 bases are TGCAGTGCTAGTTCTGACTTCGACGGGGAGCTGTTTTTT. This sequence joins TRBV20-1 and TRBJ2-2; no definite D call. The CDR3 is made up of 13 amino acids. The germline CDR1 and CDR2 sequences are DFQATT and SNEGSKA (reference sequence). Trimming removed 3 bases at V and 7 bases at J, with 12 bases between.

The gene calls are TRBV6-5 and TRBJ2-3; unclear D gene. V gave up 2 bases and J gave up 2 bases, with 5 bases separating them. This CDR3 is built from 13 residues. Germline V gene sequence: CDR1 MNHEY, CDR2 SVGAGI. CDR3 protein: CASSYRVTDTQYF. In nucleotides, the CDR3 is TGTGCCAGCAGTTACCGCGTCACAGATACGCAGTATTTT.

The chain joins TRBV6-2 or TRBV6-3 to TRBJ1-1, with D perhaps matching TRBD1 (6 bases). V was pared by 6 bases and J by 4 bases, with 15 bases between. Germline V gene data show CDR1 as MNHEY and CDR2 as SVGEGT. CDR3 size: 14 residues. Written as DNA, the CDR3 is TGTGCCAGCAGGGGGGCGGGGGCCGGCACTGAAGCTTTCTTT. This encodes CASRGAGAGTEAFF.

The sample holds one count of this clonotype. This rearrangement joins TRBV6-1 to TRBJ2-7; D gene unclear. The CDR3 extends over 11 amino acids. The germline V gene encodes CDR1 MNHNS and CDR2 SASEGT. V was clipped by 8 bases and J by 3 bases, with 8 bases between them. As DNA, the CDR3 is TGTGCCAGCTGGCAGCACTACGAGCAGTACTTC. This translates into CASWQHYEQYF.

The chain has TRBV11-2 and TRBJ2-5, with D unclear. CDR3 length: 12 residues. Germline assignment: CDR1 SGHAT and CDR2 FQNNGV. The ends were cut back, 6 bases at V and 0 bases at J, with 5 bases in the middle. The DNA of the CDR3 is TGTGCCAGCAGAGGCTACCAAGAGACCCAGTACTTC. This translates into CASRGYQETQYF.